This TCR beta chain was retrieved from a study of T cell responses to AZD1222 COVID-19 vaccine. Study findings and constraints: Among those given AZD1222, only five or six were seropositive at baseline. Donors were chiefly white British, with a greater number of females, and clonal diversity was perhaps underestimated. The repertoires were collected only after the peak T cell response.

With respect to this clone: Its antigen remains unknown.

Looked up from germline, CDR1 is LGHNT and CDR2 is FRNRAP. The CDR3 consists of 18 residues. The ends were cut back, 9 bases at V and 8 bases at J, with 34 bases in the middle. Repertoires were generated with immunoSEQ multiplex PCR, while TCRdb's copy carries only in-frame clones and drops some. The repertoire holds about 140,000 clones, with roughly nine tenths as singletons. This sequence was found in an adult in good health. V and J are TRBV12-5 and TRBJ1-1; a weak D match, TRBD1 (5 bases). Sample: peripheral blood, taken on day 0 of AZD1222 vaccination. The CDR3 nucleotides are TGTGCTAGCAGTCTGATCCTGGGGGGTGCCTCACCTATCTCGGAAGCTTTCTTT. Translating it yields CASSLILGGASPISEAFF.